The 4 T cell receptor beta chains listed next were all sequenced from one sample in a study of patients and donors after allogeneic stem cell transplantation. TCRdb re-called the RT-PCR reads through MiXCR, storing one row per CDR3 protein. Here the sample spans approximately 160,000 distinct CDR3 sequences, approximately 30% being singletons. Sequences were obtained from blood, either unsorted or a sorted T cell fraction (not recorded which). These receptors were collected from a human donor who was either an allogeneic HSCT recipient or a stem cell or donor lymphocyte infusion donor (not recorded which). It is not recorded whose cells these are; they may come from a transplant donor.

As for this clonotype: One junction end disagrees with the germline gene, perhaps due to a read error. The gene calls are TRBV4-2 and TRBJ2-7, with D perhaps TRBD2 (6 bases). The germline CDR1 and CDR2 sequences are LGHNA and YNFKEQ. CDR3 size: 15 residues. DNA of the CDR3: TGTGCCAGAAGCCACCAATTTTGGGGGGAGAACGAGCAGTACTTC. The encoded protein is CARSHQFWGENEQYF.

This clonotype was observed a handful of times. The rearrangement links TRBV20-1 to TRBJ1-1, with D unresolved. CDR1 DFQATT and CDR2 SNEGSKA come from the germline V gene (reference sequence). The CDR3 covers 12 residues. V dropped 6 bases and J dropped 4 bases, with 12 bases sitting between them. CDR3 sequence: CSAGPLLTEAFF. CDR3 nucleotides: TGCAGTGCCGGCCCCCTTCTCACTGAAGCTTTCTTT.

This sequence joins TRBV7-2 and TRBJ1-3; D unclear. CDR3 length: 15 residues. V gave up 3 bases and J gave up 0 bases, with 9 bases separating them. The germline gives CDR1 SGHTA, CDR2 FQGNSA. The CDR3 DNA reads as TGTGCCAGCAGCTTTCAGGTTACCTCTGGAAACACCATATATTTT. It encodes CASSFQVTSGNTIYF.

This clonotype was counted between two and nine times. The V call is TRBV6-5, the J call TRBJ2-6; D is undetermined. The germline gives CDR1 MNHEY, CDR2 SVGAGI. Trimming removed 6 bases at V and 10 bases at J, with 7 bases between. The CDR3 runs to 11 residues. CDR3 in DNA: TGTGCCAGCAGCAACCAAAACGTCCTGACTTTC. Translating gives CASSNQNVLTF.